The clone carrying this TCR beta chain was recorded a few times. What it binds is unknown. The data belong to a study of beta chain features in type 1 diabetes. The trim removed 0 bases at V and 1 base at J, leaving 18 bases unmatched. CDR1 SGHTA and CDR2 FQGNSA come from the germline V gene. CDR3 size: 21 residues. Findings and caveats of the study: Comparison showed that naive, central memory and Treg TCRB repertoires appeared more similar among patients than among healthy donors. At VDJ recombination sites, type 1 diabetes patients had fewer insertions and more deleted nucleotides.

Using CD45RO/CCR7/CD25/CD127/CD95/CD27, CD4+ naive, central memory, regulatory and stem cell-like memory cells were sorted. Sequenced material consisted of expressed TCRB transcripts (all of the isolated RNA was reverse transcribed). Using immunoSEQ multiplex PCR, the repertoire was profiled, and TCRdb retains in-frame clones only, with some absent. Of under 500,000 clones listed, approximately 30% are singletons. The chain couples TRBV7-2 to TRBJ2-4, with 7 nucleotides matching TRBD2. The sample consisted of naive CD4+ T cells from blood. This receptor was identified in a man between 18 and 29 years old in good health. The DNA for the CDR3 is TGTGCCAGCAGCTTAGCGAGGACGGGAGGACCAATAACCCCTGCCAAAAACATTCAGTACTTC. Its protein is CASSLARTGGPITPAKNIQYF.